The entry below describes one T cell receptor (beta chain). The data are from a study of blood T cell repertoires in COVID-19. The CDR3 length is 13 residues. Germline V gene lookup returns CDR1 MGHDK and CDR2 SYGVNS. J was trimmed by 4 bases and V by 6 bases; bases with no gene match: 4. TCRdb keeps only in-frame clones here, not all; method: immunoSEQ multiplex PCR. Seen here are roughly 170,000 clones, about 75% observed once, and the top ten hold about 25%. The J gene is TRBJ2-7, the V gene TRBV25-1, with 9 nucleotides matching TRBD1. The sequencing input was peripheral blood. This TCR was sampled from a woman in her 70s with acute or convalescent COVID-19. The CDR3 nucleotides are TGTGCCAGCAGCCCTGGACAGGGGTACGAGCAGTACTTC. Residues: CASSPGQGYEQYF.